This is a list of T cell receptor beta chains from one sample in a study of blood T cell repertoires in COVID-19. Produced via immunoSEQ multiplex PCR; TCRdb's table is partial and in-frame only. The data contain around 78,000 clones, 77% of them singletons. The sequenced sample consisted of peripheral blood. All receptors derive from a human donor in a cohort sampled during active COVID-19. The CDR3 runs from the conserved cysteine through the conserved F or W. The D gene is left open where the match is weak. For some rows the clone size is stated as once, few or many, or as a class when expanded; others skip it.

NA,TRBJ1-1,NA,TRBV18,CASSFTIGENTEAFF,TGTGCCAGCTCATTCACTATAGGGGAGAACACTGAAGCTTTCTTT
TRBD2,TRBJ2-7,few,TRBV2,CASSGGLAFEQYF,TGTGCCAGCAGTGGGGGACTAGCTTTCGAGCAGTACTTC
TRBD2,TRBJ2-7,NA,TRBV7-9,CASSRLAGLQYF,TGTGCCAGCAGTAGACTAGCGGGGCTGCAGTACTTC
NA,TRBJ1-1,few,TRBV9,CASSVDGRVYTEAFF,TGTGCCAGCAGCGTAGATGGCAGGGTGTACACTGAAGCTTTCTTT
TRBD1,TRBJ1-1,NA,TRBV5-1,CASSSRQGEWNTEAFF,TGCGCCAGCAGCTCCCGACAGGGCGAATGGAACACTGAAGCTTTCTTT
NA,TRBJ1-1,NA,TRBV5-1,CASSLVAGANTEAFF,TGCGCCAGCAGCTTGGTTGCTGGGGCCAACACTGAAGCTTTCTTT
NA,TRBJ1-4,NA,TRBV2,CAGIRQGLANEKLFF,TGTGCCGGCATCCGTCAGGGGTTAGCTAATGAAAAACTGTTTTTT
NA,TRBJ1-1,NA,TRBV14,CASSQDRGRNTEAFF,TGTGCCAGCAGCCAAGACCGCGGGAGGAACACTGAAGCTTTCTTT
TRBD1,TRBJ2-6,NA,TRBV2,CAGKQGASGANVLTF,TGTGCCGGAAAACAGGGGGCGTCTGGGGCCAACGTCCTGACTTTC
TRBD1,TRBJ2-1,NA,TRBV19,CASSRGTDNYNEQFF,TGTGCCAGTAGTCGTGGGACAGACAACTACAATGAGCAGTTCTTC
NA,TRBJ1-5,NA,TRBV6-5,CASSSPVRGSNQPQHF,TGTGCCAGCAGTTCCCCCGTGCGGGGTAGCAATCAGCCCCAGCATTTT
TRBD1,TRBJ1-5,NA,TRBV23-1,CASSRQAGTGVNSNQPQHF,TGCGCCAGCAGTCGTCAAGCCGGGACAGGGGTCAATAGCAATCAGCCCCAGCATTTT
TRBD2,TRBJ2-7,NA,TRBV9,CASSARGGAYEQYF,TGTGCCAGCAGCGCCCGGGGGGGAGCCTACGAGCAGTACTTC
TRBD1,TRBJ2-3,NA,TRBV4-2,CASSPPGQGTDTQYF,TGTGCCAGCAGCCCTCCGGGACAGGGCACAGATACGCAGTATTTT
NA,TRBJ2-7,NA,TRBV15,CATSRETGSSYEQYF,TGTGCCACCAGCAGAGAGACAGGTTCCTCCTACGAGCAGTACTTC
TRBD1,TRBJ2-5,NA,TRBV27,CASSSGQLKGTQYF,TGTGCCAGCAGTTCGGGACAGCTCAAGGGGACCCAGTACTTC
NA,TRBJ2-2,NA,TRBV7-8,CASSLAFRGSGELFF,TGTGCCAGCAGCTTAGCGTTCAGGGGCTCCGGGGAGCTGTTTTTT
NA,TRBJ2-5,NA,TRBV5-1,CASSSGGGTETQYF,TGCGCCAGCAGCTCCGGTGGGGGGACGGAGACCCAGTACTTC
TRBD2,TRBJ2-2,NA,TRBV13,CASSQGLVGELFF,TGTGCCAGCAGCCAAGGACTAGTCGGGGAGCTGTTTTTT
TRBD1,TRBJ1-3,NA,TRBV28,CASSPPGQPGNTIYF,TGTGCCAGCAGTCCCCCGGGACAGCCTGGAAACACCATATATTTT
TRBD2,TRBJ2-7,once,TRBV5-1,CASSLGLAGEYEQYF,TGCGCCAGCAGCTTGGGACTAGCGGGGGAATACGAGCAGTACTTC
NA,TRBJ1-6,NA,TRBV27,CASRGWDTLNSPLHF,TGTGCCAGCAGGGGCTGGGACACCCTCAATTCACCCCTCCACTTT
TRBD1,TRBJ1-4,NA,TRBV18,CASSRRQTGDGEKLFF,TGTGCCAGCTCACGTCGACAAACAGGGGATGGGGAAAAACTGTTTTTT
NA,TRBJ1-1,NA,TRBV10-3,CAITSAVGEAFF,TGTGCCATCACCTCCGCGGTCGGGGAAGCTTTCTTT
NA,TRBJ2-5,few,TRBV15,CATSRDYRETQYF,TGTGCCACCAGCAGAGACTACCGGGAGACCCAGTACTTC
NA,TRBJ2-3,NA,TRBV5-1,CASSLAVSDTQYF,TGCGCCAGCAGCTTGGCCGTCTCAGATACGCAGTATTTT
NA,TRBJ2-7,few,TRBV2,CASSLERSGKQYF,TGTGCCAGCAGCCTCGAGCGTTCGGGTAAGCAGTACTTC
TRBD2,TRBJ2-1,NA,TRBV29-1,CSVPPIERGSYNEQFF,TGCAGCGTCCCCCCTATCGAGCGGGGATCCTACAATGAGCAGTTCTTC
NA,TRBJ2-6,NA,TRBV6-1,CASSEMARTGANVLTF,TGTGCCAGCAGTGAAATGGCTAGAACTGGGGCCAACGTCCTGACTTTC
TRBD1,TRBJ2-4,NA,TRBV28,CASSYLRGAKNIQYF,TGTGCCAGCAGTTACCTCAGGGGGGCCAAAAACATTCAGTACTTC
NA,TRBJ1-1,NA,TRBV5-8,CASSLGYRVPTEAFF,TGTGCCAGCAGCTTGGGATACAGGGTCCCCACTGAAGCTTTCTTT
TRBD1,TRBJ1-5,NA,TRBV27,CASSDTGGVQPQHF,TGTGCCAGCAGTGATACAGGGGGCGTTCAGCCCCAGCATTTT
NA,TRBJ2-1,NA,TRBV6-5,CASSRGGASYNEQFF,TGTGCCAGCAGCCGCGGCGGGGCTTCCTACAATGAGCAGTTCTTC
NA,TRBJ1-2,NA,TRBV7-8,CASSLVPRVNNGYTF,TGTGCCAGCAGCTTAGTTCCCAGGGTGAACAATGGCTACACCTTC
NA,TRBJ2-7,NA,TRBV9,CASSVYDFDEQYF,TGTGCCAGCAGCGTATACGACTTCGACGAGCAGTACTTC
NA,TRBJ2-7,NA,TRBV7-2,CASSPDRLGSYEQYF,TGTGCCAGCAGCCCCGACAGGTTAGGCTCCTACGAGCAGTACTTC
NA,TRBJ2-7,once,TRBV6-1,CASSESYSSSYEQYF,TGTGCCAGCAGTGAGTCATACTCGAGCTCCTACGAGCAGTACTTC
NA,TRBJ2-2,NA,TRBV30,CAWSVRVTGELFF,TGTGCCTGGAGTGTACGGGTCACCGGGGAGCTGTTTTTT
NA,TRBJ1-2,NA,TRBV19,CASSISNAGYGYTF,TGTGCCAGTAGTATTTCGAACGCCGGCTATGGCTACACCTTC
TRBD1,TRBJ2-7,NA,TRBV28,CASSTGQGTYEQYF,TGTGCCAGCAGCACCGGACAGGGTACCTACGAGCAGTACTTC
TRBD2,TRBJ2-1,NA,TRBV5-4,CASSPGLGDREQFF,TGTGCCAGCAGCCCGGGACTAGGTGATCGTGAGCAGTTCTTC
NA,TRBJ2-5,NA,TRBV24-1,CATSDFGETQYF,TGTGCCACCAGTGATTTCGGTGAGACCCAGTACTTC
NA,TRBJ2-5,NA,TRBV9,CASSVRPRREETQYF,TGTGCCAGCAGCGTACGACCCAGGCGGGAAGAGACCCAGTACTTC
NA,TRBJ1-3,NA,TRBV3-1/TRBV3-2,CASSPISGNTIYF,TGTGCCAGCAGCCCCATCTCTGGAAACACCATATATTTT
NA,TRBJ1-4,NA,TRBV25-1,CASSEGAPGKLFF,TGTGCCAGCAGTGAAGGGGCACCAGGAAAACTGTTTTTT
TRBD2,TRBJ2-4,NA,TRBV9,CASSLAGGPATAKNIQYF,TGTGCCAGCAGCTTAGCGGGGGGGCCTGCCACAGCCAAAAACATTCAGTACTTC
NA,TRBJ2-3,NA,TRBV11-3,CASSLGTLYTDTQYF,TGTGCCAGCAGCTTAGGTACTCTCTACACAGATACGCAGTATTTT
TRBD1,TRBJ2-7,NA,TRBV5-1,CASSLDGQGRDEQYF,TGCGCCAGCAGCTTGGACGGACAGGGGCGCGACGAGCAGTACTTC
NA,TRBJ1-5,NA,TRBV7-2,CASTPTPVYQPQHF,TGTGCCAGCACTCCCACACCAGTTTATCAGCCCCAGCATTTT